The source of this T cell receptor beta chain is a study of T cells in Graves' hyperthyroidism and ophthalmopathy. Study-wide points: Blood also carried most thyroid clonotypes expanded above 0.001.

TCR beta CDR3 regions were amplified from RNA transcripts. The TCR CDR3 first-round RT-PCR relied on the HTBI primer set. TCRdb recomputed calls from the multiplex PCR reads with MiXCR, one row per CDR3 protein. The table records around 350,000 distinct CDR3 sequences, roughly 13% of them present only once. Germline V CDR1 and CDR2: SGHTA, FQGTGA. V lost 5 bases and J lost 5; bases outside the gene matches: 9. This CDR3 is built from 16 residues. Patients having uncontrolled infection, another autoimmune disease, pregnancy or lactation were not included. This clonotype occurred many times. Antigen unknown.

The rearrangement uses TRBV7-3 and TRBJ2-2; 9 nucleotides match TRBD2. The source is a woman in her late teens or twenties with Graves' hyperthyroidism. Source material: blood. In DNA form, the CDR3 reads TGTGCCAGCAGCGTTCCAGCGGGAGGCGATACCGGGGAGCTGTTTTTT. Encoded protein: CASSVPAGGDTGELFF.